This TCR beta chain is from a study of PD-L1 blockade in urothelial cancer. On the study more broadly: As for prior chemotherapy regimens, patients had received 0 to 3.

This clone has more than one count but fewer than ten. The junction had 4 bases not matched to a gene; V was cut back by 1 base and J by 2 bases. CDR1 is SGHTA, CDR2 FQGTGA, per germline. The length of the CDR3 is 15 residues. Sequencing used immunoSEQ multiplex PCR; TCRdb keeps in-frame clones, though not all of them. The sample has tens of thousands of clones; around four fifths are singletons. The time point was: pretreatment peripheral blood. This material consisted of PBMCs, taken around atezolizumab (anti-PD-L1) treatment. This TCR was sampled from a man between 65 and 85 years old with urothelial cancer. The V call is TRBV7-3, the J call TRBJ2-7; TRBD1 matches 8 bases. CDR3 DNA: TGTGCCAGCAGCTTAAGGCAGGGGGCCCCCTACGAGCAGTACTTC. Translating it yields CASSLRQGAPYEQYF.